These 28 T cell receptor beta chains were all obtained from the same sample, sequenced in a study of blood T cell repertoires in COVID-19. Some clones are missing from TCRdb's copy, which holds only in-frame ones; the method was immunoSEQ multiplex PCR. This table holds over 350,000 clones, roughly 91% found once. The sequenced material came from PBMCs or T cells enriched from blood (not recorded which). The receptor set was obtained from a woman between 18 and 29 years old who had recovered from COVID-19.

The chain is built from TRBV6-1 and TRBJ1-1, with 7 nucleotides matching TRBD1. The CDR3 sequence is 15 residues long. CDR1 and CDR2 from the germline V gene are MNHNS and SASEGT. J gave up 2 bases and V 1 base, and 4 bases lay outside the gene matches. The CDR3 protein is CASSEDPGGNTEAFF. Written as DNA, the CDR3 is TGTGCCAGCAGTGAAGACCCAGGGGGAAACACTGAAGCTTTCTTT.

This chain connects TRBV10-2 to TRBJ2-3; the match to TRBD1 covers 9 bases. V shed 0 bases and J 3 bases; nucleotides not matched to a gene: 4. Germline-derived CDR1 and CDR2 are WSHSY and SAAADI. The CDR3 is 16 amino acids. The CDR3 DNA sequence: TGCGCCAGCAGTGAGTCCGACAGGGGGTGGACAGATACGCAGTATTTT. Translating gives CASSESDRGWTDTQYF.

The V and J genes are TRBV2 and TRBJ1-4, with D uncertain. V dropped 4 bases and J dropped 7 bases, with 16 bases sitting between them. Germline CDR1 SNHLY, CDR2 FYNNEI. CDR3 length: 15 residues. The CDR3, as DNA: TGTGCCAGCAGTGTTATAAGCGGGAGCGCTGAAAAACTGTTTTTT. Translation gives CASSVISGSAEKLFF.

This clone came up once. This chain connects TRBV6-6 to TRBJ2-1; 9 bases align to TRBD2. The CDR3 sequence is 14 residues long. CDR1 MNHNY and CDR2 SVGAGI come from the germline V gene (reference sequence). V shed 7 bases, J shed 8 bases, and the junction held 9 bases outside the gene matches. CDR3 sequence: CASTAGLARDEQFF. DNA of the CDR3: TGTGCCAGCACCGCGGGACTAGCTCGGGATGAGCAGTTCTTC.

The rearrangement uses TRBV2 and TRBJ1-2; D perhaps matches TRBD1 (5 bases). The CDR3 runs 14 residues. V was pared by 4 bases and J by 2 bases, with 11 bases between. Germline V gene lookup returns CDR1 SNHLY and CDR2 FYNNEI. Here the CDR3 reads CASSAQVQNYGYTF. CDR3 nucleotide sequence: TGTGCCAGCAGTGCACAGGTACAAAACTATGGCTACACCTTC.

This chain links TRBV4-2 with TRBJ1-5, with D unclear. The CDR3 length is 15 residues. Germline loops: CDR1 LGHNA, CDR2 YNFKEQ. Deletions cut 0 bases from V and 6 bases from J, with 12 bases between. The CDR3 loop is CASSQDQAGSQPQHF. CDR3 DNA: TGTGCCAGCAGCCAAGATCAGGCAGGTAGTCAGCCCCAGCATTTT.

This clone was counted between two and nine times. J is TRBJ1-2 and V is TRBV28; D is ambiguous. The length of the CDR3 is 13 residues. V lost 5 bases and J lost 7, with 14 bases in between. Looked up from germline, CDR1 is MDHEN and CDR2 is SYDVKM. Here the CDR3 reads CASSSLIGGGYTF. The DNA of the CDR3 is TGTGCCAGCAGTAGTCTTATTGGAGGTGGCTACACCTTC.

This sequence joins TRBV5-6 and TRBJ2-6; 7 bases line up with TRBD1. Trimming cost V 6 bases and J 0 bases; bases outside gene matches: 6. CDR1 and CDR2 (germline): SGHDT, YYEEEE. The CDR3 has 16 amino acids. Written as DNA, the CDR3 is TGTGCCAGCAAAGGACAGGTCCTCTCTGGGGCCAACGTCCTGACTTTC. Amino acid sequence: CASKGQVLSGANVLTF. Combining the CDR3 with reference TRBV5-6 and TRBJ2-6 gives the whole variable domain DAGVTQSPTHLIKTRGQQVTLRCSPKSGHDTVSWYQQALGQGPQFIFQYYEEEERQRGNFPDRFSGHQFPNYSSELNVNALLLGDSALYLCASKGQVLSGANVLTFGAGSRLTVL.

CDR3 bases: TGTGCCATACTCGCGGGGGGTGAGCAGTTCTTC. It specifies CAILAGGEQFF. V is TRBV27 and J is TRBJ2-1; 8 nucleotides agree with TRBD2. The CDR3 has 11 residues. CDR1 is MNHEY, CDR2 SMNVEV, per germline (reference sequence). Unmatched junction bases numbered 5, after V lost 10 bases and J lost 9 bases.

The J gene is TRBJ1-1, the V gene TRBV4-3, with D hard to call. The germline V gene encodes CDR1 LGHNA and CDR2 YSLEER. V shed 1 base and J shed 2 bases, with 14 bases lying between them. The CDR3 is 16 residues long. CDR3 nucleotides: TGCGCCAGCAGCCAAGTCCCTGGGAGTATTAACACTGAAGCTTTCTTT. It translates to CASSQVPGSINTEAFF.

The J gene is TRBJ1-1, the V gene TRBV27; D might be TRBD1 (5 bases). V lost 5 bases to trimming and J lost 0 bases, with 13 bases between them. From germline, CDR1 is MNHEY and CDR2 SMNVEV (reference sequence). The length of the CDR3 is 15 residues. This chain's CDR3 is CASSPYLGLNTEAFF. The CDR3 nucleotides are TGTGCCAGCAGTCCCTATTTGGGGCTGAACACTGAAGCTTTCTTT.

This chain links TRBV12-3 or TRBV12-4 with TRBJ1-1; D remains unclear. Trimming stripped 1 base from V and 6 bases from J, with 9 bases between. CDR3 length equals 13 residues. The CDR3 bases are TGTGCCAGCAGTTTAGGCGCGGGCTCTGAAGCTTTCTTT. Translating it yields CASSLGAGSEAFF.

In its sample, this clone was seen a few times. The chain is built from TRBV7-6 and TRBJ1-6; no firm D call. V lost 7 bases, J lost 7 bases, and 11 bases lay in between. The V gene's germline CDR1 is SGHVS and CDR2 FNYEAQ. The CDR3 contains 13 residues. The CDR3 DNA follows: TGTGCCAGCACCACTGAAGAGAATTCACCCCTCCACTTT. Translating it yields CASTTEENSPLHF.

The chain has TRBV5-1 and TRBJ2-7, with a possible D match to TRBD2 (5 bases). The germline V gene has CDR1 SGHRS and CDR2 YFSETQ. The ends were cut back, 0 bases at V and 0 bases at J, with 10 bases in the middle. CDR3 size: 15 residues. The CDR3 protein is CASSLEGLPSYEQYF. The DNA of the CDR3 is TGCGCCAGCAGCTTGGAAGGACTGCCCTCCTACGAGCAGTACTTC.

This chain connects TRBV13 to TRBJ2-5; 10 bases align to TRBD2. J gave up 4 bases and V 5 bases, and 19 bases lay outside the gene matches. Germline assignment: CDR1 PRHDT and CDR2 FYEKMQ (reference sequence). The CDR3 length is 19 residues. CDR3 sequence: CASSPPSGGERFETETQYF. The CDR3 DNA sequence: TGTGCCAGCAGCCCACCGAGCGGGGGGGAGCGCTTTGAAACAGAGACCCAGTACTTC.

Comments on this clone: This CDR3 is also generated by other DNA sequences in the sample. This chain uses TRBV7-9 with TRBJ2-7; weak D call: TRBD1 (5 bases). The germline CDR1 and CDR2 sequences are SEHNR and FQNEAQ (reference sequence). With 6 bases removed from V and 1 base from J, the gap between germline ends came to 10 bases. The CDR3 has 13 residues. The CDR3 loop reads CASSPTGSYEQYF. CDR3 sequence (DNA): TGTGCCAGCAGTCCTACAGGATCCTACGAGCAGTACTTC. Full variable domain (missing parts from reference TRBV7-9 and TRBJ2-7): DTGVSQNPRHKITKRGQNVTFRCDPISEHNRLYWYRQTLGQGPEFLTYFQNEAQLEKSRLLSDRFSAERPKGSFSTLEIQRTEQGDSAMYLCASSPTGSYEQYFGPGTRLTVT.

This clone was detected only a few times. The rearrangement joins TRBV4-2 to TRBJ1-1; 7 bases line up with TRBD1. In germline, CDR1 is LGHNA, CDR2 YNFKEQ. Trimming took 5 bases from V and 3 from J; bases not matched to a gene: 3. The CDR3 runs 13 residues. The chain's CDR3 is CASSADRDTEAFF. In DNA form, the CDR3 reads TGTGCCAGCAGCGCTGACAGGGACACTGAAGCTTTCTTT.

This clone occurred once. The V and J genes are TRBV7-3 and TRBJ2-2; 8 bases fit TRBD1. The CDR3 runs 20 residues. Losses at the gene ends were 4 bases for V and 3 bases for J; bases not matched to a gene: 19. Germline V gives CDR1 SGHTA, CDR2 FQGTGA. The DNA for the CDR3 is TGTGCCAGCAGCTCCCCGAGGGGACAGGTCCCCCCCGAAGACACCGGGGAGCTGTTTTTT. It codes for CASSSPRGQVPPEDTGELFF.

CDR3 loop: CASSQVPGASTGELFF. The CDR3 DNA is TGTGCCAGCAGCCAAGTGCCAGGGGCCTCCACCGGGGAGCTGTTTTTT. The chain uses TRBV3-1 (or the pseudogene TRBV3-2) and TRBJ2-2; TRBD1 might be the D (6 bases). Germline V gives CDR1 LGHDT, CDR2 YNNKEL (reference sequence). The CDR3 covers 16 residues. V lost 1 base, J lost 4 bases, and 13 bases lay in between.

The rearrangement links TRBV5-1 to TRBJ2-3, with no clear D. The CDR3 covers 12 residues. From germline, CDR1 is SGHRS and CDR2 YFSETQ. V lost 0 bases and J lost 5, with 4 bases in between. CDR3 in amino acids: CASSLAIDTQYF. The CDR3 DNA is TGCGCCAGCAGCTTGGCCATAGATACGCAGTATTTT.

The chain combines TRBV12-3 or TRBV12-4 with TRBJ2-7, with a weak D call TRBD2 (6 bases). The CDR3 runs to 13 residues. The V gene lost 4 bases and the J gene lost 5 bases, with 12 bases spanning the gap. CDR3 amino acids: CASSSPGGNEQYF. CDR3 nucleotides: TGTGCCAGCAGTTCCCCCGGCGGGAACGAGCAGTACTTC.

The chain links TRBV13 to TRBJ2-1, with D possibly matching TRBD2 (5 bases). The germline CDR1 and CDR2 sequences are PRHDT and FYEKMQ (reference sequence). The ends were cut back, 1 base at V and 5 bases at J, with 12 bases in the middle. CDR3 size: 15 residues. In DNA form, the CDR3 reads TGTGCCAGCAGCTTAGCGGGGAGTTGGGACAATGAGCAGTTCTTC. Amino acids: CASSLAGSWDNEQFF.

The chain uses TRBV7-8 and TRBJ2-3; 15 bases align to TRBD2. The CDR3 is made up of 18 amino acids. The germline CDR1 and CDR2 sequences are SGHVS and FQNEAQ. The trim removed 5 bases at V and 5 bases at J, leaving 11 bases unmatched. DNA of the CDR3: TGTGCCAGCAGCACTAGTACCTGGACTAGCGGGGGGGGAGATACGCAGTATTTT. Translation gives CASSTSTWTSGGGDTQYF.

This chain uses TRBV14 with TRBJ1-6, with a possible D match to TRBD1 (5 bases). This CDR3 spans 17 amino acids. Germline assignment: CDR1 SGHDN and CDR2 FVKESK. V gave up 2 bases and J gave up 10 bases, with 21 bases separating them. The CDR3 DNA is TGTGCCAGCAGCCAATTGGCGGGGCGAGTGGGTGGATCACCCCTCCACTTT. The encoded protein is CASSQLAGRVGGSPLHF.

The genes are TRBV7-8 and TRBJ2-5, with TRBD2 identical over 12 bases. V lost 3 bases and J lost 2; bases outside the gene matches: 4. Germline CDR1 and CDR2: SGHVS and FQNEAQ. The CDR3 is 16 amino acids. The CDR3 here is CASSFQTSGGQETQYF. The CDR3 coding sequence is TGTGCCAGCAGCTTTCAGACTAGCGGGGGACAAGAGACCCAGTACTTC. Looking up the rest from reference TRBV7-8 and TRBJ2-5 gives the full variable domain: GAGVSQSPRYKVAKRGQDVALRCDPISGHVSLFWYQQALGQGPEFLTYFQNEAQLDKSGLPSDRFFAERPEGSVSTLKIQRTQQEDSAVYLCASSFQTSGGQETQYFGPGTRLLVL.

This clone is a singleton in its sample. The chain combines TRBV27 with TRBJ2-1; 9 bases match TRBD1. CDR1 and CDR2 from the germline V gene are MNHEY and SMNVEV (reference sequence). V lost 5 bases to trimming and J lost 2 bases; unmatched junction nucleotides: 13. CDR3 length: 18 residues. In nucleotides, the CDR3 is TGTGCCAGCAGTACGACCTTGCCGACAGGGGGGACCTACAATGAGCAGTTCTTC. Translating gives CASSTTLPTGGTYNEQFF.

The V and J genes are TRBV15 and TRBJ1-2, with TRBD1 matching 7 bases. This CDR3 has 16 residues. Trimming took 0 bases from V and 3 from J; bases not matched to a gene: 7. CDR1 LNHNV and CDR2 YYDKDF come from the germline V gene (reference sequence). CDR3 amino acids: CATSRDWGRGDYGYTF. The CDR3 DNA reads TGTGCCACCAGCAGAGATTGGGGCAGGGGGGACTATGGCTACACCTTC. Full variable domain (remainder filled in from reference TRBV15 and TRBJ1-2): DAMVIQNPRYQVTQFGKPVTLSCSQTLNHNVMYWYQQKSSQAPKLLFHYYDKDFNNEADTPDNFQSRRPNTSFCFLDIRSPGLGDTAMYLCATSRDWGRGDYGYTFGSGTRLTVV.

The rearrangement joins TRBV27 to TRBJ2-3; D possibly corresponds to TRBD1 (6 bases). The V end was cut by 1 base, the J end by 2 bases, with 13 bases between. The germline CDR1 and CDR2 sequences are MNHEY and SMNVEV (reference sequence). The CDR3 has 16 amino acids. The CDR3: CASSLFGQTDTDTQYF. CDR3 bases: TGTGCCAGCAGTTTATTCGGACAGACAGACACAGATACGCAGTATTTT.